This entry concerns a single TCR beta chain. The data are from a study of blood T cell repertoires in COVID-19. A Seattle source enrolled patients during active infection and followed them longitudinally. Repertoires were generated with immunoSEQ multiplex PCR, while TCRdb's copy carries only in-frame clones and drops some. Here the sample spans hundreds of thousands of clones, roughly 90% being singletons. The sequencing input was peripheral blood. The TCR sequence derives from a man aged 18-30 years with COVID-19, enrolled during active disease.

The CDR3 nucleotides read TGTGCCTGGAGTGTAATAGCGGGAGTAGATACGCAGTATTTT. Its protein is CAWSVIAGVDTQYF. This chain joins TRBV30 and TRBJ2-3; 9 nucleotides agree with TRBD2. The CDR3 is 14 amino acids. Looked up from germline, CDR1 is GTSNPN and CDR2 is SVGIG (reference sequence). Trimming took 0 bases from V and 5 from J; bases not matched to a gene: 3.